This T cell receptor (beta chain) was captured by sequencing in a study of blood T cell repertoires in COVID-19. At the level of the study: Sites in the United States, Italy and Spain provided acute and convalescent COVID-19 samples. PBMCs, B-cell-depleted T cells, or T cells were the source of the cDNA or gDNA that made up the material.

CDR3 length: 15 amino acids. Germline V CDR1 and CDR2: SGHKS, YYEKEE (reference sequence). Trimming cost V 4 bases and J 3 bases; bases outside gene matches: 1. It was during active infection that Seattle patients were enrolled and then longitudinally followed. TCRdb keeps only in-frame clones here, not all; method: immunoSEQ multiplex PCR. The table records approximately 140,000 clones, 75% to 90% of them present only once. The source is an older woman with COVID-19, enrolled during active disease. V usage is TRBV5-5 and J usage is TRBJ2-2; 12 bases map to TRBD1. Sequenced sample: peripheral blood. The CDR3 spells CASSGTGGYTGELFF. The CDR3 bases are TGTGCCAGCAGCGGGACAGGGGGCTACACCGGGGAGCTGTTTTTT.